The 28 T cell receptor beta chains below were found in one sample sequenced in a study of shared clonotypes between healthy human individuals. Using immunoSEQ multiplex PCR, the repertoire was profiled, and TCRdb retains in-frame clones only, with some absent. The table shows a few million clones, with 85% to 95% occurring only once. Sample: naive CD4+ T cells sorted from blood. Noted subset: CD45RA+ positively selected. Receptors were obtained from a man aged 18 to 35 in good health.

This chain connects TRBV28 to TRBJ1-2, with no clear D. Germline CDR1 and CDR2: MDHEN and SYDVKM. Trimming stripped 3 bases from V and 5 bases from J, with 10 bases between. This CDR3 region has 13 residues. CDR3 DNA sequence: TGTGCCAGCAGTTTTGTGGACCTTTATGGCTACACCTTC. Residues: CASSFVDLYGYTF.

J is TRBJ1-4 and V is TRBV18; D is undetermined. V lost 4 bases to trimming and J lost 2 bases, with 14 bases between them. Germline CDR1 and CDR2: KGHSH and LQKENI. The length of the CDR3 is 16 residues. CDR3 DNA: TGTGCCAGCTCACTCAGAGATCTGGGTACTAATGAAAAACTGTTTTTT. Translated, it gives CASSLRDLGTNEKLFF.

The chain's CDR3 is CASSEAPRQVLYEQYF. As DNA, the CDR3 is TGTGCCAGCAGTGAAGCGCCAAGACAGGTACTCTACGAGCAGTACTTC. The J gene is TRBJ2-7, the V gene TRBV6-1; possibly TRBD1 for D (6 bases). Germline values: CDR1 MNHNS, CDR2 SASEGT. V was pared by 0 bases and J by 3 bases, with 15 bases between. This CDR3 is built from 16 residues.

V usage is TRBV6-5 and J usage is TRBJ1-4; no clear D gene. This CDR3 comprises 15 residues. CDR1 MNHEY and CDR2 SVGAGI come from the germline V gene. V lost 0 bases and J lost 4, with 9 bases in between. CDR3 DNA sequence: TGTGCCAGCAGTTACTCCGGACCGATTAATGAAAAACTGTTTTTT. Translating it yields CASSYSGPINEKLFF.

This chain links TRBV11-2 with TRBJ2-5, with D possibly being TRBD1 or TRBD2 (5 bases each). Germline CDR1 and CDR2: SGHAT and FQNNGV. The CDR3 is made up of 16 amino acids. V lost 1 base and J lost 1, with 13 bases in between. DNA for the CDR3: TGTGCCAGCAGCTTAGCCACTAGGGGACCCCAAGAGACCCAGTACTTC. Protein: CASSLATRGPQETQYF. The whole variable domain, remainder taken from reference TRBV11-2 and TRBJ2-5, is EAGVAQSPRYKIIEKRQSVAFWCNPISGHATLYWYQQILGQGPKLLIQFQNNGVVDDSQLPKDRFSAERLKGVDSTLKIQPAKLEDSAVYLCASSLATRGPQETQYFGPGTRLLVL.

V is TRBV23-1 and J is TRBJ1-2; D gene ambiguous. TRBV23-1 is an ORF, with its function uncertain. V lost 6 bases and J lost 6, with 17 bases in between. The CDR3 loop spans 14 amino acids. Written as DNA, the CDR3 is TGCGCCAGCAGAGTCAATCGAGGGCGGCATGGCTACACCTTC. Its translation: CASRVNRGRHGYTF.

The V call is TRBV27, the J call TRBJ2-2; TRBD2 agrees at 9 bases. The V gene end was trimmed by 3 bases and the J gene end by 6 bases; junction bases not matched to a gene: 5. This CDR3 is 15 amino acids long. CDR1 and CDR2 from the germline V gene are MNHEY and SMNVEV (reference sequence). The DNA for the CDR3 is TGTGCCAGCAGTTTTAGCGGGAGATTTGCCGGGGAGCTGTTTTTT. Residues: CASSFSGRFAGELFF.

This sequence joins TRBV30 and TRBJ2-5; D is possibly TRBD1 or TRBD2 (5 bases each). The germline V and J ends were trimmed by 1 base and 7 bases, with 10 bases remaining between them. Germline assignment: CDR1 GTSNPN and CDR2 SVGIG (reference sequence). This CDR3 contains 12 residues. The CDR3 coding sequence is TGTGCCTGGAGTGAGGGGAGAGTGACCCAGTACTTC. Protein: CAWSEGRVTQYF.

V gene TRBV5-1 combines with J gene TRBJ2-3, with D maybe TRBD2 (6 bases). The germline V and J ends were trimmed by 0 bases and 1 base, with 12 bases remaining between them. CDR3 length: 16 amino acids. The germline gives CDR1 SGHRS, CDR2 YFSETQ. CDR3: CASSLGTSPRTDTQYF. DNA of the CDR3: TGCGCCAGCAGCTTGGGCACTAGCCCTCGCACAGATACGCAGTATTTT.

The CDR3 here is CASSDLGGGETQYF. The CDR3 bases are TGTGCCAGCAGTGATTTAGGGGGGGGAGAGACCCAGTACTTC. V and J are TRBV11-2 and TRBJ2-5; D might be TRBD2 (7 bases). This CDR3 region has 14 residues. The germline V gene has CDR1 SGHAT and CDR2 FQNNGV. The V end lost 6 bases, the J end lost 4 bases, and 15 bases lay between the germline ends.

The rearrangement joins TRBV2 to TRBJ1-3; D gene unclear. Germline V CDR1 and CDR2: SNHLY, FYNNEI. The CDR3 extends over 17 amino acids. Trimming stripped 5 bases from V and 0 bases from J, with 17 bases between. CDR3 protein: CASSKRTAVSSGNTIYF. Written as DNA, the CDR3 is TGTGCCAGCAGTAAGAGGACGGCCGTGAGCTCTGGAAACACCATATATTTT.

This clone was detected once. The chain recombines TRBV10-1 with TRBJ2-2; 9 bases are shared with TRBD2. This CDR3 contains 17 residues. CDR1 and CDR2 from the germline V gene are WNHNN and SYGVQD (reference sequence). The ends lost 4 bases at V and 7 bases at J; junction bases unmatched: 13. The CDR3 nucleotides are TGCGCCAGCAGTGGACAGGGCAGCGGGAGGTTTGACGGGGAGCTGTTTTTT. Protein: CASSGQGSGRFDGELFF.

The CDR3 coding sequence is TGTGCCATCAGTGAGTCCGACAGGCCCCAAGAGACCCAGTACTTC. This encodes CAISESDRPQETQYF. This chain links TRBV10-3 with TRBJ2-5; possible D gene TRBD1, 6 bases. V was shortened by 0 bases and J by 1 base, with 9 bases between the two germline ends. The germline V gene encodes CDR1 ENHRY and CDR2 SYGVKD. The CDR3 is made up of 15 amino acids.

CDR3 nucleotides: TGTGCCAGCAGTTTATATCGACAGGGGGCCTCCTACGAGCAGTACTTC. Translation gives CASSLYRQGASYEQYF. The chain has TRBV28 and TRBJ2-7; the match to TRBD1 covers 10 bases. V lost 1 base and J lost 0; bases outside the gene matches: 3. This CDR3 contains 16 residues. In germline, CDR1 is MDHEN, CDR2 SYDVKM. Using reference TRBV28 and TRBJ2-7 for the parts outside the CDR3, the full variable domain is DVKVTQSSRYLVKRTGEKVFLECVQDMDHENMFWYRQDPGLGLRLIYFSYDVKMKEKGDIPEGYSVSREKKERFSLILESASTNQTSMYLCASSLYRQGASYEQYFGPGTRLTVT.

This clone was detected only once. J is TRBJ2-6 and V is TRBV7-9; tentatively, D is TRBD1 (5 bases). Trimming cost V 3 bases and J 0 bases, with 12 bases left between them. Germline V gene data show CDR1 as SEHNR and CDR2 as FQNEAQ (reference sequence). This CDR3 is 17 amino acids long. The CDR3 DNA is TGTGCCAGCAGCTTGGGGCACTTCGTCTCTGGGGCCAACGTCCTGACTTTC. This codes for CASSLGHFVSGANVLTF.

The genes are TRBV28 and TRBJ1-5, with D tentatively TRBD1 (6 bases). Germline V gene lookup returns CDR1 MDHEN and CDR2 SYDVKM. Between the trimmed V and J ends, which lost 4 bases and 6 bases, there was a span of 16 bases. The CDR3 is 15 residues long. As DNA, the CDR3 is TGTGCCAGCAGTTCTTACTTGGGGGCGCGTCAGCCCCAGCATTTT. Protein sequence: CASSSYLGARQPQHF.

This clone was picked up one time. CDR3 bases: TGCGCCAGCAGACTCGGGACTAGCGGGGCCTACGAGCAGTACTTC. Its translation is CASRLGTSGAYEQYF. The chain employs TRBV5-1 and TRBJ2-7; 13 bases align to TRBD2. Germline values: CDR1 SGHRS, CDR2 YFSETQ. V dropped 5 bases and J dropped 2; count of bases not matched to a gene: 4. This CDR3 has 15 amino acids.

The chain employs TRBV30 and TRBJ1-2; 8 bases are a match to TRBD1. CDR3 size: 16 residues. The ends lost 1 base at V and 6 bases at J; junction bases unmatched: 13. The germline gives CDR1 GTSNPN, CDR2 SVGIG (reference sequence). CDR3 bases: TGTGCCTGGAGTGCCCTCGACGGACAGGGCAAGAATGGCTACACCTTC. This translates into CAWSALDGQGKNGYTF.

In its sample, this clone was seen once. This chain joins TRBV28 and TRBJ2-5; D not certain. TRBJ2-7 matches the DNA end more closely, so the J call is doubtful. The CDR3 runs 14 residues. Germline V lookup: CDR1 MDHEN, CDR2 SYDVKM. The CDR3 region is CASRTDLSVYEQYF. CDR3 DNA: TGTGCCAGCAGGACGGACCTATCGGTCTACGAGCAGTACTTC.

This rearrangement joins TRBV2 to TRBJ1-5; D gene uncertain. Trimming pared 6 bases from V and 11 bases from J, leaving 17 bases between. Germline CDR1 and CDR2: SNHLY and FYNNEI. This CDR3 comprises 13 residues. The CDR3 sequence is CASRGSVLEAQHF. In DNA form, the CDR3 reads TGTGCCAGCAGGGGCTCAGTTCTAGAGGCCCAGCATTTT.

This chain's CDR3 is CASSLTEADSPLHF. CDR3 DNA sequence: TGTGCCAGCTCACTCACCGAGGCGGATTCACCCCTCCACTTT. The V and J genes are TRBV18 and TRBJ1-6; D unresolved. V was shortened by 4 bases and J by 8 bases, with 12 bases between the two germline ends. There are 14 residues in the CDR3. In germline, CDR1 is KGHSH, CDR2 LQKENI.

As to this clone: Other DNA variants within this sample encode the same CDR3. This chain joins TRBV25-1 and TRBJ1-2, with D possibly TRBD1 on 5 matching bases. The CDR3 has 15 amino acids. The ends were cut back, 3 bases at V and 3 bases at J, with 14 bases in the middle. Germline lookup yields CDR1 MGHDK and CDR2 SYGVNS. The CDR3 spells CASSDPGGVDYGYTF. CDR3 coding DNA: TGTGCCAGCAGTGACCCGGGGGGGGTGGACTATGGCTACACCTTC.

The chain is built from TRBV7-2 and TRBJ2-5, with TRBD2 as a possible D gene (7 bases). Germline CDR1 reads SGHTA; CDR2 reads FQGNSA. The CDR3 has 14 amino acids. Trimming shortened V by 6 bases and J by 4 bases, and 15 bases separated the two germline ends. The CDR3 loop is CASRLGGPVETQYF. The CDR3 region has the DNA TGTGCCAGCAGACTCGGGGGGCCTGTAGAGACCCAGTACTTC.

V usage is TRBV6-5 and J usage is TRBJ1-1; D not resolved. V was clipped by 8 bases and J by 0 bases, with 7 bases between them. The CDR3 covers 12 residues. CDR1 is MNHEY and CDR2 is SVGAGI in the germline V gene. The chain's CDR3 is CASATVNTEAFF. The CDR3 nucleotides are TGTGCCAGCGCGACGGTGAACACTGAAGCTTTCTTT.

The chain couples TRBV11-3 to TRBJ2-7, with 10 nucleotides matching TRBD2. The CDR3 is made up of 15 amino acids. V was pared by 1 base and J by 6 bases, with 6 bases of the junction left unmatched. The germline V gene has CDR1 SGHNT and CDR2 YENEEA. The CDR3 sequence: CASSLAFGTSVEQYF. DNA for the CDR3: TGTGCCAGCAGCTTAGCCTTCGGGACTAGCGTCGAGCAGTACTTC.

To note about this clone: The junction does not match germline at one end; this may be a read error. The J gene is TRBJ1-1, the V gene TRBV5-4, with D perhaps matching TRBD1 (5 bases). The CDR3 runs 14 residues. CDR1 and CDR2 from the germline V gene are SGHNT and YYREEE (reference sequence). CDR3 coding DNA: TGCGCCAGCAGCCAAGTCGGGGCGAACACTGAAGCTTTCTTT. This translates into CASSQVGANTEAFF.

This rearrangement joins TRBV10-3 to TRBJ1-2, with 9 bases fitting TRBD1. Trimming removed 10 bases from V and 3 bases from J; junction bases left unmatched: 9. The length of the CDR3 is 14 residues. Per germline, CDR1 ENHRY and CDR2 SYGVKD. The CDR3: CASETGTGYYGYTF. CDR3 bases: TGTGCCAGCGAAACCGGGACAGGGTACTATGGCTACACCTTC.

This rearrangement joins TRBV15 to TRBJ2-7; D gene uncertain. Deletions cut 5 bases from V and 5 bases from J, with 19 bases between. CDR1 is LNHNV, CDR2 YYDKDF, per germline (reference sequence). This CDR3 has 15 residues. The CDR3 DNA follows: TGTGCCACCAGCCGCTCTTTTGAGTGGGGTGACGAGCAGTACTTC. Encoded protein: CATSRSFEWGDEQYF. The variable domain in full, with the rest retrieved from reference TRBV15 and TRBJ2-7, is DAMVIQNPRYQVTQFGKPVTLSCSQTLNHNVMYWYQQKSSQAPKLLFHYYDKDFNNEADTPDNFQSRRPNTSFCFLDIRSPGLGDTAMYLCATSRSFEWGDEQYFGPGTRLTVT.